This section outlines one T cell receptor beta chain sequence together with its context. Its antigen is not identified. This sample is drawn from a study of beta chain features in type 1 diabetes. Across the whole study: Sorted cells, some 98,000,000 in number, were examined across all samples. General study results and limits: Moderate but significant shortening of TCRB CDR3s was recorded in all four CD4+ subsets from Type 1 diabetes patients.

The isolated RNA, all of it, was reverse transcribed, so expressed TCRB transcripts were what got sequenced. Method: immunoSEQ multiplex PCR; TCRdb's copy keeps in-frame clones and lacks some. The data show around 400,000 clones, 10% to 15% seen once. Markers CD45RO/CCR7/CD25/CD127/CD95/CD27 served to sort CD4+ naive, central memory, regulatory and stem cell-like memory cells. The CDR3 has 17 amino acids. Germline CDR1 is SGHRS and CDR2 is YFSETQ. V lost 0 bases and J lost 6; bases outside the gene matches: 5. The TCR comes from a man younger than 35 in good health. Specimen: naive CD4+ T cells from blood. The chain employs TRBV5-1 and TRBJ2-4; 14 nucleotides agree with TRBD2. CDR3 sequence: CASSLVAGTSGRNIQYF. The CDR3 nucleotides read TGCGCCAGCAGCTTGGTTGCCGGGACTAGCGGGAGAAACATTCAGTACTTC.